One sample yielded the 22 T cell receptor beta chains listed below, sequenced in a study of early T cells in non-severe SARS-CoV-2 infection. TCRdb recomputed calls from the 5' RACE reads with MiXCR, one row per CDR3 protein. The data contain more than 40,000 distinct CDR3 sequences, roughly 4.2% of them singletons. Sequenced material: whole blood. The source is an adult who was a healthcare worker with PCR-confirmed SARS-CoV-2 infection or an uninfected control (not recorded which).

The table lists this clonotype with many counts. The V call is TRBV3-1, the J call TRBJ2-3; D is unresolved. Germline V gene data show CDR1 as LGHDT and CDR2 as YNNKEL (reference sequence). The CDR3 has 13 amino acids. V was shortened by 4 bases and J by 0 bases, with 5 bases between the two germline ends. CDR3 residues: CASSPSSTDTQYF. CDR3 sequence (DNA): TGTGCCAGCAGCCCCTCTAGCACAGATACGCAGTATTTT.

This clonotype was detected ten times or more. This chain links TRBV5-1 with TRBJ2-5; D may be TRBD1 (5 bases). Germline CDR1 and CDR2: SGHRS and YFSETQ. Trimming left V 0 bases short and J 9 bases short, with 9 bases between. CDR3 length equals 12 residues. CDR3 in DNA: TGCGCCAGCAGCTTGGAAGGGGATGCCCAGTACTTC. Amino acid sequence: CASSLEGDAQYF.

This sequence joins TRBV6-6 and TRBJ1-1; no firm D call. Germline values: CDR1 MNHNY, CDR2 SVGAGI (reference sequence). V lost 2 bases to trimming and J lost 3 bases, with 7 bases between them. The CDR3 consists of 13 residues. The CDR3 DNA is TGTGCCAGCAGTTACGAGGAATACACTGAAGCTTTCTTT. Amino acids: CASSYEEYTEAFF.

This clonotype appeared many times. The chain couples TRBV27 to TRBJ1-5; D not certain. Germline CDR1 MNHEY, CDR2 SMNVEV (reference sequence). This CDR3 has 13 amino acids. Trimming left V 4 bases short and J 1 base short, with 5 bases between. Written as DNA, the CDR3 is TGTGCCAGCAGTTCGGACAGCAATCAGCCCCAGCATTTT. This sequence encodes CASSSDSNQPQHF.

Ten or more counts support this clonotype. The CDR3 loop reads CASIRGSNYGYTF. The CDR3 DNA sequence: TGTGCCAGCATCCGAGGGTCTAACTATGGCTACACCTTC. The V gene is TRBV2, the J gene TRBJ1-2; no clear D gene. V gave up 7 bases and J gave up 0 bases, with 9 bases separating them. From germline, CDR1 is SNHLY and CDR2 FYNNEI. This CDR3 spans 13 amino acids. The entire variable domain, with the rest obtained from reference TRBV2 and TRBJ1-2, is as follows: EPEVTQTPSHQVTQMGQEVILRCVPISNHLYFYWYRQILGQKVEFLVSFYNNEISEKSEIFDDQFSVERPDGSNFTLKIRSTKLEDSAMYFCASIRGSNYGYTFGSGTRLTVV.

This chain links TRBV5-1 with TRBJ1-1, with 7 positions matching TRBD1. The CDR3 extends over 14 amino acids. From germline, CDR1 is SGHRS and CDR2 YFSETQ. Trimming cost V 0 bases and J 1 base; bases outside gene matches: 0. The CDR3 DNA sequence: TGCGCCAGCAGCTTGGGGGACAGGAACACTGAAGCTTTCTTT. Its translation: CASSLGDRNTEAFF.

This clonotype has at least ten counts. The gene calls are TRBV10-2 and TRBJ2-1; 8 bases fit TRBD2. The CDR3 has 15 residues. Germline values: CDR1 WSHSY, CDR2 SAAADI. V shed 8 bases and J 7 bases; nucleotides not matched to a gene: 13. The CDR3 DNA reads TGCGCCAGCCAGAGGGGATCCAGCGGGGGTAATGAGCAGTTCTTC. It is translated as CASQRGSSGGNEQFF.

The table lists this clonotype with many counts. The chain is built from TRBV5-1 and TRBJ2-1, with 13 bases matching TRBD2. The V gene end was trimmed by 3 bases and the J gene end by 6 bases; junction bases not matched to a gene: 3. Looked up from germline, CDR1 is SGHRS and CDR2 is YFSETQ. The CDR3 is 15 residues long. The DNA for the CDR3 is TGCGCCAGCAGCTCCGGACTAGCGGGAGTCAATGAGCAGTTCTTC. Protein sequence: CASSSGLAGVNEQFF.

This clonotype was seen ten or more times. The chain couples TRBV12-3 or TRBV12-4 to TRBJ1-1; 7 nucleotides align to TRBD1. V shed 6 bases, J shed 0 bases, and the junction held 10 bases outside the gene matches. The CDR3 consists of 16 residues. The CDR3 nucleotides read TGTGCCAGCAGGCGTGCGGGGACAGCTATGAACACTGAAGCTTTCTTT. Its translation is CASRRAGTAMNTEAFF.

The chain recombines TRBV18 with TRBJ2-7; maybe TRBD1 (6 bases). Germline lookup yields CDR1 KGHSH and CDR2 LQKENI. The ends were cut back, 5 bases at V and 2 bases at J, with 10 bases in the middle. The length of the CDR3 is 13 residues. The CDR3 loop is CASSRDIAYEQYF. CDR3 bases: TGTGCCAGCTCAAGGGACATAGCCTACGAGCAGTACTTC.

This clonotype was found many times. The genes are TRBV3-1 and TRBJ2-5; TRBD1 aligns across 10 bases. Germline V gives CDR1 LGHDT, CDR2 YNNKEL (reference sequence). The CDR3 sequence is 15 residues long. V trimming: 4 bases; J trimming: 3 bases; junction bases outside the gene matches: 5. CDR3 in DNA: TGTGCCAGCAGCCCCACCGGGACAGGGGAAGAGACCCAGTACTTC. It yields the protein CASSPTGTGEETQYF.

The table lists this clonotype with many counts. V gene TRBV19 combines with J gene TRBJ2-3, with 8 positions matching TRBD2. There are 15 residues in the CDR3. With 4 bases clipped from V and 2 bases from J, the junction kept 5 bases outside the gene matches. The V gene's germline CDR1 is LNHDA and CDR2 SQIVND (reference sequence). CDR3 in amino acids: CASSNPTSDTDTQYF. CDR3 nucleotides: TGTGCCAGTAGTAATCCGACTAGCGACACAGATACGCAGTATTTT. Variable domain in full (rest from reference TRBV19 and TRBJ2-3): DGGITQSPKYLFRKEGQNVTLSCEQNLNHDAMYWYRQDPGQGLRLIYYSQIVNDFQKGDIAEGYSVSREKKESFPLTVTSAQKNPTAFYLCASSNPTSDTDTQYFGPGTRLTVL.

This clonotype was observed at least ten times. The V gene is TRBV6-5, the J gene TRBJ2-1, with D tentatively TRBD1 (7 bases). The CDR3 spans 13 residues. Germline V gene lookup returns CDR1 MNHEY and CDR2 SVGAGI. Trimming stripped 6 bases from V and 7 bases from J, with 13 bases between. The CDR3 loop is CASRDYRGNEQFF. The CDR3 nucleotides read TGTGCCAGCAGGGACTACAGGGGTAATGAGCAGTTCTTC.

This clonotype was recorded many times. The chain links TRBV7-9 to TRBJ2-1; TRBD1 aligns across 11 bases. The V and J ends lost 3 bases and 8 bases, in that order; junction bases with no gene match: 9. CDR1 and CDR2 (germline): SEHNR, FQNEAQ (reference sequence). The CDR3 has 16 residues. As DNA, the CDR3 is TGTGCCAGCAGCTTTGCCGGGACAGGGGGTTTCGATGAGCAGTTCTTC. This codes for CASSFAGTGGFDEQFF.

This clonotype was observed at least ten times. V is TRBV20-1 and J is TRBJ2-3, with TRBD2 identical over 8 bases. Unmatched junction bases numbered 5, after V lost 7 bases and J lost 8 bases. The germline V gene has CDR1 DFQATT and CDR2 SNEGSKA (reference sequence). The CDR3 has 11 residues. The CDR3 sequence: CSGRGGRTQYF. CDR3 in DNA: TGCAGTGGACGGGGGGGCCGTACGCAGTATTTT.

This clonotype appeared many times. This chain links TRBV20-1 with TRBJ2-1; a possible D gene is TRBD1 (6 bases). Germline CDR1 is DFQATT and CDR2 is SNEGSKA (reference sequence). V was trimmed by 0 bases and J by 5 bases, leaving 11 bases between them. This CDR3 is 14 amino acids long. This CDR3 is CSARDLQGHNEQFF. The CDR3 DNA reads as TGCAGTGCTAGAGATTTACAGGGCCACAATGAGCAGTTCTTC.

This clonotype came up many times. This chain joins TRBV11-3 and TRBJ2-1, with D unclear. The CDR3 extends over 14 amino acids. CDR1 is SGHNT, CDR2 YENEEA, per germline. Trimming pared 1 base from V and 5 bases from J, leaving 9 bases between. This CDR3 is CASSLVSDHNEQFF. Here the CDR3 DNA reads TGTGCCAGCAGCTTAGTCTCCGATCACAATGAGCAGTTCTTC.

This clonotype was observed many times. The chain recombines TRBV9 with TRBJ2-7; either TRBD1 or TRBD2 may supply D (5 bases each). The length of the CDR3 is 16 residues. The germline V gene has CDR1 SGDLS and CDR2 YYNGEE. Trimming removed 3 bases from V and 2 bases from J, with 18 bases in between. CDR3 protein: CASSGDRDGNTYEQYF. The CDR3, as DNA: TGTGCCAGCAGCGGGGACCGGGACGGAAATACCTACGAGCAGTACTTC. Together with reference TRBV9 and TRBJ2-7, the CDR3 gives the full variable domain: DSGVTQTPKHLITATGQRVTLRCSPRSGDLSVYWYQQSLDQGLQFLIQYYNGEERAKGNILERFSAQQFPDLHSELNLSSLELGDSALYFCASSGDRDGNTYEQYFGPGTRLTVT.

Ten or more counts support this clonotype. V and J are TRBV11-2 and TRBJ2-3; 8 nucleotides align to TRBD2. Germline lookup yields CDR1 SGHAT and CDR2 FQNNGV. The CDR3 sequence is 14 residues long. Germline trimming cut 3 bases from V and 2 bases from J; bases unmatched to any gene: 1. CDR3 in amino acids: CASSFSGTTDTQYF. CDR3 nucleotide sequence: TGTGCCAGCAGCTTTAGCGGGACCACAGATACGCAGTATTTT.

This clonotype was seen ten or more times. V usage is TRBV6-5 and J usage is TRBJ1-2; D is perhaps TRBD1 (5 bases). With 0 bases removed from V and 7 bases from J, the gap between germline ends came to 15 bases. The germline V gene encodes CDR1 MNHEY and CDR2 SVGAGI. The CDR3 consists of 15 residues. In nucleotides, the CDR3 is TGTGCCAGCAGTTACTCCCCGGGGGGGAGGGCTGGCTACACCTTC. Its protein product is CASSYSPGGRAGYTF.

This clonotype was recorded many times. DNA of the CDR3: TGTGCCAGCAGCTTTACAGCGAACACTGAAGCTTTCTTT. It yields the protein CASSFTANTEAFF. V usage is TRBV11-2 and J usage is TRBJ1-1; D gene uncertain. Germline assignment: CDR1 SGHAT and CDR2 FQNNGV. Trimming removed 3 bases from V and 1 base from J, with 6 bases in between. The CDR3 is 13 amino acids.

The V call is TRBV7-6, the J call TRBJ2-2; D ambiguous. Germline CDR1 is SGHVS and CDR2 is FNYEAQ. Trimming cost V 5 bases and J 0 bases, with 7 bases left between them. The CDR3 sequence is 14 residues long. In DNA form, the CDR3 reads TGTGCCAGCAGCCCGCACCCGAACACCGGGGAGCTGTTTTTT. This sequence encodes CASSPHPNTGELFF.